This T cell receptor (beta chain) was recorded in a study of cytomegalovirus exposure and HLA in healthy donors. Trimming shortened V by 1 base and J by 2 bases, and 11 bases separated the two germline ends. Germline V CDR1 and CDR2: SGHTA, FQGTGA. This CDR3 spans 16 amino acids. The PCR employed 60 Vbeta primers together with 13 Jbeta primers. Profiling relied on immunoSEQ multiplex PCR, and the TCRdb table lists in-frame clones only, not all of them. Among about 140,000 clones listed, 65% to 70% were seen once. The sequencing input was PBMCs. The chain links TRBV7-3 to TRBJ2-2, with D tentatively TRBD2 (5 bases). This sequence was found in a man in his thirties or forties in good health and CMV-seropositive. The CDR3 sequence is CASSLRSSVNTGELFF. The CDR3 nucleotides are TGTGCCAGCAGCTTAAGGAGTAGCGTAAACACCGGGGAGCTGTTTTTT.